A single sample gave rise to the 18 T cell receptor beta chains below, sequenced in a study of shared T cell receptors in the human thymus. Sequencing used immunoSEQ multiplex PCR; TCRdb keeps in-frame clones, though not all of them. The profile shows roughly 710,000 clones, approximately 85% of them singletons. These data were likewise used in another study, on human thymus T cells.

Sequencing used thymocytes. The source is a girl under two years old with a congenital heart defect.

The DNA for the CDR3 is TGTGCCAGCAGCCAAACTAGCGGGGGGGCTGGGAACGAGCAGTACTTC. Encoded protein: CASSQTSGGAGNEQYF. The V gene is TRBV7-3, the J gene TRBJ2-7, with 13 nucleotides matching TRBD2. Germline-derived CDR1 and CDR2 are SGHTA and FQGTGA. V shed 5 bases, J shed 5 bases, and the junction held 9 bases outside the gene matches. The length of the CDR3 is 16 residues. Full variable domain (remainder filled in from reference TRBV7-3 and TRBJ2-7): GAGVSQTPSNKVTEKGKYVELRCDPISGHTALYWYRQSLGQGPEFLIYFQGTGAADDSGLPNDRFFAVRPEGSVSTLKIQRTERGDSAVYLCASSQTSGGAGNEQYFGPGTRLTVT.

This clone was counted a single time. The chain recombines TRBV14 with TRBJ1-2, with D possibly matching TRBD1 (6 bases). V shed 0 bases and J shed 5 bases, with 22 bases lying between them. Looked up from germline, CDR1 is SGHDN and CDR2 is FVKESK. This CDR3 contains 18 residues. The CDR3 protein is CASSQDRFTTGKVYGYTF. CDR3 DNA sequence: TGTGCCAGCAGCCAAGATAGGTTTACCACAGGGAAGGTGTATGGCTACACCTTC.

This clone was detected only once. The J gene is TRBJ1-4, the V gene TRBV5-4; no reliable D call. The CDR3 runs to 14 residues. Per the germline V gene, CDR1 is SGHNT and CDR2 is YYREEE (reference sequence). Trimming took off 0 bases at V and 8 bases at J, with 11 bases between the two ends. CDR3 DNA: TGTGCCAGCAGCTTGGGCGGAGGTAGGGAAAAACTGTTTTTT. It yields the protein CASSLGGGREKLFF.

The rearrangement links TRBV11-2 to TRBJ1-5, with 7 nucleotides matching TRBD1. Germline assignment: CDR1 SGHAT and CDR2 FQNNGV. V was pared by 5 bases and J by 0 bases, with 4 bases of the junction left unmatched. CDR3 size: 15 residues. This chain's CDR3 is CASSRDSDSNQPQHF. Here the CDR3 DNA reads TGTGCCAGCAGCCGGGACAGTGATAGCAATCAGCCCCAGCATTTT.

The chain joins TRBV5-1 to TRBJ1-2, with D unresolved. Germline V CDR1 and CDR2: SGHRS, YFSETQ. The CDR3 totals 16 residues. V gave up 0 bases and J gave up 4 bases, with 16 bases separating them. Here the CDR3 reads CASSLDPGVRRYGYTF. Written as DNA, the CDR3 is TGCGCCAGCAGCTTGGATCCGGGAGTAAGACGCTATGGCTACACCTTC.

The chain links TRBV5-8 to TRBJ1-1, with D possibly matching TRBD1 (5 bases). The CDR3 has 13 residues. CDR1 and CDR2 from the germline V gene are SGHTS and YDEGEE. Trimming shortened V by 0 bases and J by 7 bases, and 10 bases separated the two germline ends. The DNA of the CDR3 is TGTGCCAGCAGCTTGGGTTTTACAGGTGAAGCTTTCTTT. Amino acids: CASSLGFTGEAFF.

The J gene is TRBJ1-1, the V gene TRBV7-2, with a weak D call TRBD1 (6 bases). This CDR3 region has 14 residues. Germline lookup yields CDR1 SGHTA and CDR2 FQGNSA. V gave up 4 bases and J gave up 0 bases, with 9 bases separating them. The chain's CDR3 is CASSSGELNTEAFF. The CDR3 DNA sequence: TGTGCCAGCAGCTCAGGGGAATTGAACACTGAAGCTTTCTTT.

CDR3 sequence: CASSFIWTSGFTDTQYF. The CDR3 DNA sequence: TGTGCCAGCAGCTTTATTTGGACTAGCGGATTCACAGATACGCAGTATTTT. This chain links TRBV7-9 with TRBJ2-3; the match to TRBD2 covers 10 bases. The CDR3 sequence is 17 residues long. Germline-derived CDR1 and CDR2 are SEHNR and FQNEAQ (reference sequence). Germline trimming cut 3 bases from V and 2 bases from J; bases unmatched to any gene: 8.

The rearrangement links TRBV11-2 to TRBJ2-7, with D uncertain. Germline assignment: CDR1 SGHAT and CDR2 FQNNGV. Trimming took 1 base from V and 0 from J, leaving 10 bases between them. The CDR3 is 15 amino acids. Here the CDR3 reads CASSLAPETSYEQYF. The CDR3 DNA follows: TGTGCCAGCAGCTTAGCCCCGGAGACCTCCTACGAGCAGTACTTC.

V gene TRBV6-1 combines with J gene TRBJ1-5; D not certain. Germline V CDR1 and CDR2: MNHNS, SASEGT. This CDR3 is built from 15 residues. Trimming removed 8 bases from V and 0 bases from J, with 14 bases in between. CDR3 sequence: CASLWREDSNQPQHF. CDR3 sequence (DNA): TGTGCCAGCCTTTGGAGGGAGGATAGCAATCAGCCCCAGCATTTT.

The genes are TRBV5-1 and TRBJ2-3; perhaps TRBD2 as D (5 bases). The ends were cut back, 1 base at V and 0 bases at J, with 15 bases in the middle. The CDR3 runs 17 residues. The germline CDR1 and CDR2 sequences are SGHRS and YFSETQ. The CDR3 region is CASSLYSGDSSTDTQYF. CDR3 bases: TGCGCCAGCAGCTTGTATTCCGGGGATTCGAGCACAGATACGCAGTATTTT.

The chain uses TRBV10-3 and TRBJ2-3; tentatively, D is TRBD2 (5 bases). V was clipped by 2 bases and J by 7 bases, with 13 bases between them. In germline, CDR1 is ENHRY, CDR2 SYGVKD. The CDR3 totals 14 residues. The CDR3 nucleotides are TGTGCCATCAGTGAGGGGTGGCGGAGGCATACGCAGTATTTT. Amino acid sequence: CAISEGWRRHTQYF.

The J gene is TRBJ1-6, the V gene TRBV6-1; possible D gene TRBD1, 5 bases. Germline loops: CDR1 MNHNS, CDR2 SASEGT. Trimming took 11 bases from V and 5 from J, leaving 16 bases between them. This CDR3 region has 14 residues. CDR3 in amino acids: CAARAGPNNSPLHF. The CDR3 DNA follows: TGTGCCGCCAGAGCGGGACCGAATAATTCACCCCTCCACTTT.

The CDR3 bases are TGCGCCAGCAGCCAAGATACCGGGACAGGTGACCCGGATACGCAGTATTTT. It yields the protein CASSQDTGTGDPDTQYF. V usage is TRBV4-1 and J usage is TRBJ2-3; 8 nucleotides align to TRBD1. V dropped 0 bases and J dropped 6; count of bases not matched to a gene: 11. The CDR3 extends over 17 amino acids. Germline V lookup: CDR1 MGHRA, CDR2 YSYEKL.

V is TRBV5-1 and J is TRBJ1-2; TRBD1 is a possible D gene (5 bases). Germline loops: CDR1 SGHRS, CDR2 YFSETQ. Between the trimmed V and J ends, which lost 2 bases and 7 bases, there was a span of 15 bases. The CDR3 is 14 residues long. This CDR3 is CASSFQGGLGGYTF. CDR3 in DNA: TGCGCCAGCAGCTTCCAGGGAGGATTGGGTGGCTACACCTTC.

This sequence joins TRBV7-2 and TRBJ1-1; D ambiguous. Germline V lookup: CDR1 SGHTA, CDR2 FQGNSA. This CDR3 contains 14 residues. Trimming left V 1 base short and J 3 bases short, with 9 bases between. The CDR3, as DNA: TGTGCCAGCAGCTTAGGGGTAGCGGACACTGAAGCTTTCTTT. Its protein is CASSLGVADTEAFF.

Only a few counts were recorded for this clone. The chain links TRBV13 to TRBJ1-2; D ambiguous. V shed 9 bases and J shed 5 bases, with 4 bases lying between them. CDR1 PRHDT and CDR2 FYEKMQ come from the germline V gene (reference sequence). The CDR3 is 9 residues long. Here the CDR3 DNA reads TGTGCCAGTAAATATGGCTACACCTTC. It encodes CASKYGYTF.

This chain joins TRBV4-2 and TRBJ2-3; D gene uncertain. The length of the CDR3 is 13 residues. The germline V and J ends were trimmed by 0 bases and 3 bases, with 4 bases remaining between them. Per the germline V gene, CDR1 is LGHNA and CDR2 is YNFKEQ. CDR3: CASSQEATDTQYF. CDR3 sequence (DNA): TGTGCCAGCAGCCAAGAGGCTACAGATACGCAGTATTTT.